A selection of T cell receptor beta chains follows, all from one sample in a study of CD8 T cells in Susac syndrome. TCRdb re-derived calls from the immunoSEQ multiplex PCR reads in MiXCR, one entry per CDR3 protein. The sample has 330,000 or so distinct CDR3 sequences; 85% are singletons. The source material was CD8+ T cells from PBMCs. These receptors originate from a human donor with multiple sclerosis. The conserved cysteine and the conserved F or W are not part of the CDR3 here.

CDR3 length: 12; J gene: TRBJ2-3; V gene: TRBV28; CDR3 protein: ASSLSQGTDTQY
CDR3 length: 14; J gene: TRBJ2-7; V gene: TRBV6-2/TRBV6-3; CDR3 protein: ASSSISGRISYEQY
CDR3 length: 16; J gene: TRBJ2-3; V gene: TRBV27; CDR3 protein: ASSPLAGGLLAQTTQY
CDR3 length: 17; J gene: TRBJ2-4; V gene: TRBV4-3; CDR3 protein: ASSQGFMPGRWDKNIQY
CDR3 length: 12; J gene: TRBJ1-1; V gene: TRBV13; CDR3 protein: ASSLPWKNTEAF
CDR3 length: 13; J gene: TRBJ1-2; V gene: TRBV12-5; CDR3 protein: ASGLVGQGSGGYT
CDR3 length: 16; J gene: TRBJ2-5; V gene: TRBV2; CDR3 protein: ASSEFISGGGWQETQY
CDR3 length: 13; J gene: TRBJ2-3; V gene: TRBV7-2; CDR3 protein: ASSLGFVSTDTQY
CDR3 length: 10; J gene: TRBJ2-7; V gene: TRBV12-3/TRBV12-4; CDR3 protein: ASSLIAGEQY
CDR3 length: 14; J gene: TRBJ2-1; V gene: TRBV7-9; CDR3 protein: ASSLTAGGRYDEQF
CDR3 length: 15; J gene: TRBJ2-4; V gene: TRBV9; CDR3 protein: ASSVGQGGLDKNIQY
CDR3 length: 14; J gene: TRBJ1-5; V gene: TRBV5-1; CDR3 protein: ASSLAPTGVGQPQH
CDR3 length: 11; J gene: TRBJ2-3; V gene: TRBV28; CDR3 protein: ASSSLRTDTQY
CDR3 length: 12; J gene: TRBJ1-1; V gene: TRBV14; CDR3 protein: ASSHSASNTEAF
CDR3 length: 12; J gene: TRBJ2-1; V gene: TRBV21-1; CDR3 protein: ASSIGQVGNEQF
CDR3 length: 12; J gene: TRBJ2-7; V gene: TRBV13; CDR3 protein: ASSFWTSGYEQY
CDR3 length: 11; J gene: TRBJ2-7; V gene: TRBV27; CDR3 protein: ASSLSSRFEQY
CDR3 length: 13; J gene: TRBJ1-5; V gene: TRBV6-2/TRBV6-3; CDR3 protein: ASRLRHNSDQPQH
CDR3 length: 10; J gene: TRBJ1-6; V gene: TRBV7-3; CDR3 protein: ASSWDNSPLH
CDR3 length: 13; J gene: TRBJ2-7; V gene: TRBV5-4; CDR3 protein: ASSLGQGPDYEQY
CDR3 length: 14; J gene: TRBJ2-1; V gene: TRBV6-5; CDR3 protein: ASSYPSGLAELGQF
CDR3 length: 14; J gene: TRBJ2-1; V gene: TRBV4-3; CDR3 protein: ASSQDWSSGYNEQF
CDR3 length: 13; J gene: TRBJ2-7; V gene: TRBV7-9; CDR3 protein: ASSAPSTGAYEQY
CDR3 length: 12; J gene: TRBJ2-3; V gene: TRBV6-5; CDR3 protein: ASSIGRAEDTQY
CDR3 length: 16; J gene: TRBJ1-1; V gene: TRBV4-1; CDR3 protein: ASSQVARQTEMNTEAF
CDR3 length: 13; J gene: TRBJ1-1; V gene: TRBV27; CDR3 protein: ASIGLAWGDTEAF
CDR3 length: 11; J gene: TRBJ2-2; V gene: TRBV19; CDR3 protein: ASSFSGTGELF